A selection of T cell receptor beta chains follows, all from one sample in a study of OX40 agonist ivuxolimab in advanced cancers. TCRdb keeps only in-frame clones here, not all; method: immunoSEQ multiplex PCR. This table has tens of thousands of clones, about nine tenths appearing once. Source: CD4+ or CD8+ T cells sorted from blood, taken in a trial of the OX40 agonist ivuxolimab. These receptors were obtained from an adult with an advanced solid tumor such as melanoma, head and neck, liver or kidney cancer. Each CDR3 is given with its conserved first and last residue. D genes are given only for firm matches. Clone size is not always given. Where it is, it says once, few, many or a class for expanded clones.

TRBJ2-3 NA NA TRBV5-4 TGTGCCAGCAGCAGGGGGGGAGGAGATACGCAGTATTTT CASSRGGGDTQYF
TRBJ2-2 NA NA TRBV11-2 TGTGCCAGCAGCGGACGCACCGGGGAGCTGTTTTTT CASSGRTGELFF
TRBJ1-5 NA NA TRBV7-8 TGTGCCAGCAGCATAAAGCGCGGGTACAATCAGCCCCAGCATTTT CASSIKRGYNQPQHF
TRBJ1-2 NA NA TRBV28 TGTGCCAGCAGCCGGACAAGCTATGGCTACACCTTC CASSRTSYGYTF
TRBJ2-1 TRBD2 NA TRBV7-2 TGTGCCAGCAGCTCACGGACTAGCAACTACAATGAGCAGTTCTTC CASSSRTSNYNEQFF
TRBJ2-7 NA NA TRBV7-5 TGTGCCAGAAGCCCCCCCTACGAGCAGTACTTC CARSPPYEQYF
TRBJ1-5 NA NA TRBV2 TGTGCCAGCACGGTCACAAAAAATCAGCCCCAGCATTTT CASTVTKNQPQHF
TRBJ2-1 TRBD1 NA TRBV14 TGTGCCAGCAGCCCGGGACAGGGAGTGGCCTTTAATGAGCAGTTCTTC CASSPGQGVAFNEQFF
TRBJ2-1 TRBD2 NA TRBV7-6 TGTGCCAGCAGCTTAGCGGTAGGGGGCAGGACTAGCGGCTACAATGAGCAGTTCTTC CASSLAVGGRTSGYNEQFF
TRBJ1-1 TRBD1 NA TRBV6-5 TGTGCCAGCAGTTACTTCGGACAGGGCGGGACTGAAGCTTTCTTT CASSYFGQGGTEAFF
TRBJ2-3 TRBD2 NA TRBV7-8 TGTGCCAGCAGCTCTAGCGGGCATGGGACAGATACGCAGTATTTT CASSSSGHGTDTQYF
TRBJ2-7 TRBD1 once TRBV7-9 TGTGCCAGCAGCTTCTCCGACAGGGCCTCCTACGAGCAGTACTTC CASSFSDRASYEQYF
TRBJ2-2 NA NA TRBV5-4 TGTGCCAGCAGCTTCGGATACACCGGGGAGCTGTTTTTT CASSFGYTGELFF
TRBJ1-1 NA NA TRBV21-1 TGTGCCAGCAGCTACGACAGGGGGATGAACACTGAAGCTTTCTTT CASSYDRGMNTEAFF
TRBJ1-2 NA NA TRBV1 TGCACCAGCAGCACGGCAGGATGGGCAGGGGAGGACGGCTACACCTTC CTSSTAGWAGEDGYTF
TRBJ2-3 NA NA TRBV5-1 TGCGCCAGCAGCATACAGGGGTTGGGGGGCAGCCGCACAGATACGCAGTATTTT CASSIQGLGGSRTDTQYF
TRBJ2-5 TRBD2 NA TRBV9 TGTGCCAGCAGCGTAGCCGCGGGAGCCCTGGAGACCCAGTACTTC CASSVAAGALETQYF
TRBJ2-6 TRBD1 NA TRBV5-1 TGCGCCAGCAGCTGGGACAGCTCTGGGGCCAACGTCCTGACTTTC CASSWDSSGANVLTF
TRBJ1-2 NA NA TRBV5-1 TGCGCCAGCAGCTTGGGTGGGCAGGGGAACTATGGCTACACCTTC CASSLGGQGNYGYTF
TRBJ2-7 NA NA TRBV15 TGTGCCACCAGCAGAGTGGGACCCGCGCGGGAGCAGTACTTC CATSRVGPAREQYF
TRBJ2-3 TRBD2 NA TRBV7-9 TGTGCCAGCAGCTTAGAGGTCGCGGGAGGCAGCACAGATACGCAGTATTTT CASSLEVAGGSTDTQYF
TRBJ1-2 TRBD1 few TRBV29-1 TGCAGCGTTGAAGGCCTGACAGGGACCCATGGCTACACCTTC CSVEGLTGTHGYTF
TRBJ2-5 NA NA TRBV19 TGTGCCAGTAGAAGTCAGCAGGGCGGAAGTGAGACCCAGTACTTC CASRSQQGGSETQYF
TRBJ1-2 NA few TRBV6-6 TGTGCCAGCACCTACGACACGCCAATCTATGGCTACACCTTC CASTYDTPIYGYTF
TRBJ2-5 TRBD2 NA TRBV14 TGTGCCAGCAGCCAAGGACTAGCGGTCCGGACCCAGTACTTC CASSQGLAVRTQYF
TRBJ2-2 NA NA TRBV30 TGTGCCTGGAGTAGGACAGTATCGAACACCGGGGAGCTGTTTTTT CAWSRTVSNTGELFF
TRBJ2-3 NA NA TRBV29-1 TGCAGCGTTGAAGGGGATTTGCGGACAGATACGCAGTATTTT CSVEGDLRTDTQYF
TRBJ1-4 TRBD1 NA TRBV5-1 TGCGCCAGCAGCTTGCCGCAGGACAGGAATGAAAAACTGTTTTTT CASSLPQDRNEKLFF
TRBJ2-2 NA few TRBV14 TGTGCCAGCAGCCAAGACCTAGGTACCGGGGAGCTGTTTTTT CASSQDLGTGELFF
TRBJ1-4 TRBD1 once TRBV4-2 TGTGCCAGCAGCCTTCTACAGGGGTATAACGAAAAACTGTTTTTT CASSLLQGYNEKLFF
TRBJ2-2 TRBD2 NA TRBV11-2 TGTGCCAGCAGCACAACCGGGACTAGCGGGGGTCCTGGAACCGGGGAGCTGTTTTTT CASSTTGTSGGPGTGELFF
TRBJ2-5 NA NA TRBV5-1 TGCGCCAGCAGCACCACAGGGATAAGAGAGACCCAGTACTTC CASSTTGIRETQYF
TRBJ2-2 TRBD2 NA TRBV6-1 TGTGCCAGCAGTGAAACAAGACTAGCGACCGGGGAGCTGTTTTTT CASSETRLATGELFF
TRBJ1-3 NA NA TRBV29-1 TGCAGCGTTGACCCCCAGGGGCAGGGAAACACCATATATTTT CSVDPQGQGNTIYF
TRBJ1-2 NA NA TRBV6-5 TGTGCCAGCACTCGATTCGGGCAGGGTGGGGGTGGCTACACCTTC CASTRFGQGGGGYTF
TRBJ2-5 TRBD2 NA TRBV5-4 TGTGCCAGCAGCTTGCCGGGAGCGGGAGGGCGGGGGGAGACCCAGTACTTC CASSLPGAGGRGETQYF
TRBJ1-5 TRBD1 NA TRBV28 TGTGCCAGCAGTTTGGGACAGGTATTTGCCCAGCATTTT CASSLGQVFAQHF
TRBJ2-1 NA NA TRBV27 TGTGCCAGCAGTTCGGGACCGGCCCGACGCAATGAGCAGTTCTTC CASSSGPARRNEQFF
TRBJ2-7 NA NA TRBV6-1 TGTGCCAGCAGTGAGCCGGCAGGGGCCGAGCAGTACTTC CASSEPAGAEQYF
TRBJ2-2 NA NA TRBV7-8 TGTGCCAGCAAGGGGACCACCTACACCGGGGAGCTGTTTTTT CASKGTTYTGELFF
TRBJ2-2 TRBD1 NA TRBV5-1 TGCGCCAGCAAAAGAGCCGGGACAGAGAACACCGGGGAGCTGTTTTTT CASKRAGTENTGELFF
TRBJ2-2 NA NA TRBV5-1 TGCGCCAGCAGCTTGGAGGGCCAGGCGAACACCGGGGAGCTGTTTTTT CASSLEGQANTGELFF